Below are 18 T cell receptor beta chains sequenced from a single sample in a study of monozygotic twins with inflammatory bowel disease. TCRdb derives one entry per CDR3 protein from the 5' RACE reads, leaving out DNA. The sample table sets out about 210,000 distinct CDR3 sequences. Specimen: blood. The receptors were sampled from a human donor with ulcerative colitis or Crohn's disease, or a healthy co-twin of an affected twin (not recorded which).

V usage is TRBV5-1 and J usage is TRBJ2-1; TCRdb picks TRBD1, but there is no DNA to check that call. Per the germline V gene, CDR1 is SGHRS and CDR2 is YFSETQ. This CDR3 has 15 amino acids. CDR3: CASSPDRGYYNEQFF.

This rearrangement joins TRBV3-1 to TRBJ1-5. The CDR3 covers 14 residues. Germline V lookup: CDR1 LGHDT, CDR2 YNNKEL (reference sequence). Here the CDR3 reads CASSQASSNQPQHF.

The chain employs TRBV12-3 or TRBV12-4 and TRBJ1-1; TCRdb indicates TRBD1, and absent DNA this call remains unverified. This CDR3 is 17 amino acids long. CDR3 loop: CASSPGARTSLNTEAFF.

The J gene is TRBJ2-1, the V gene TRBV12-3 or TRBV12-4; TCRdb outputs TRBD2, but without DNA this stays unchecked. This CDR3 spans 20 amino acids. CDR3: CASSLALLAGGRDVGNEQFF.

This CDR3 is CATSRDWSGLTGTDTQYF. The chain uses TRBV15 and TRBJ2-3; the D gene TCRdb calls, TRBD2, cannot be checked with no DNA. CDR1 and CDR2 (germline): LNHNV, YYDKDF (reference sequence). This CDR3 spans 18 amino acids.

J is TRBJ2-1 and V is TRBV4-1; TCRdb designates TRBD1, a call that cannot be tested without DNA. The CDR3 is 16 amino acids. The germline V gene has CDR1 MGHRA and CDR2 YSYEKL. Here the CDR3 reads CASSPLDRGHYNEQFF.

V usage is TRBV7-9 and J usage is TRBJ1-1; the TCRdb D gene call, TRBD1, has no DNA to confirm it. This CDR3 is 17 amino acids long. Germline CDR1 SEHNR, CDR2 FQNEAQ (reference sequence). CDR3 residues: CASSLEGLGGGSTEAFF. Together with reference TRBV7-9 and TRBJ1-1, the CDR3 gives the full variable domain: DTGVSQNPRHKITKRGQNVTFRCDPISEHNRLYWYRQTLGQGPEFLTYFQNEAQLEKSRLLSDRFSAERPKGSFSTLEIQRTEQGDSAMYLCASSLEGLGGGSTEAFFGQGTRLTVV.

The genes are TRBV29-1 and TRBJ1-1; absent DNA, TCRdb's TRBD1 call cannot be checked. The CDR3 spans 13 residues. Germline CDR1 reads SQVTM; CDR2 reads ANQGSEA. CDR3: CSVRGIMNTEAFF.

J is TRBJ1-1 and V is TRBV5-5; TCRdb's D gene call, TRBD1, goes unchecked for lack of DNA. Per the germline V gene, CDR1 is SGHKS and CDR2 is YYEKEE (reference sequence). CDR3 length: 15 residues. CDR3 amino acids: CASSPSTGRDTEAFF.

The chain is built from TRBV4-2 and TRBJ1-5; TCRdb reports TRBD1, a call that lacks DNA to check it against. Germline CDR1 is LGHNA and CDR2 is YNFKEQ. This CDR3 has 15 amino acids. CDR3 sequence reads: CASSPTRGWNQPQHF.

The rearrangement uses TRBV7-2 and TRBJ2-1. The CDR3 spans 16 residues. Germline values: CDR1 SGHTA, CDR2 FQGNSA. The CDR3 region is CASSLRVQHPNNEQFF.

This sequence joins TRBV7-2 and TRBJ1-3; the D call of TRBD1 rests on TCRdb alone, since no DNA is present to check it. The CDR3 is made up of 15 amino acids. Germline CDR1 is SGHTA and CDR2 is FQGNSA. CDR3 loop: CASSLSRDIGNTIYF.

V gene TRBV20-1 combines with J gene TRBJ1-2. This CDR3 is 13 amino acids long. Germline V gives CDR1 DFQATT, CDR2 SNEGSKA (reference sequence). This CDR3 reads CSAPRNRDYGYTF.

V and J are TRBV3-1 and TRBJ1-5; TCRdb's D gene call, TRBD1, goes unchecked for lack of DNA. Germline V gives CDR1 LGHDT, CDR2 YNNKEL (reference sequence). The CDR3 spans 16 residues. The CDR3 region is CASSQRGGDSNQPQHF.

This chain uses TRBV2 with TRBJ2-3; with no DNA, the TCRdb D assignment of TRBD1 cannot be verified. The V gene's germline CDR1 is SNHLY and CDR2 FYNNEI. This CDR3 comprises 19 residues. The CDR3: CASSEAENSRLGRTDTQYF.

V gene TRBV6-5 combines with J gene TRBJ2-7; TCRdb indicates TRBD1, and absent DNA this call remains unverified. Germline V lookup: CDR1 MNHEY, CDR2 SVGAGI. The CDR3 is made up of 14 amino acids. The CDR3 spells CASSFRDTSYEQYF.

The chain is built from TRBV12-3 or TRBV12-4 and TRBJ1-3. The CDR3 is 14 residues long. CDR3 sequence reads: CASSLTGSGNTIYF.

The V call is TRBV5-1, the J call TRBJ2-1. Looked up from germline, CDR1 is SGHRS and CDR2 is YFSETQ. The CDR3 contains 15 residues. The CDR3 loop reads CASSLPGGSYNEQFF.